Listed below are T cell receptor beta chains from one sample, sequenced in a study of blood T cells in healthy people across ages. Using its own MiXCR run on the 5' RACE reads, TCRdb lists one record per CDR3 protein. The sample shows 780,000 or so distinct CDR3 sequences, approximately 53% of them seen only once. Input material: blood. Every receptor here comes from a man aged 35 to 55 in good health. Each CDR3 is given with its conserved first and last residue. The D gene is left open where the match is weak. Clone size is not always given. Where it is, it says once, few, many or a class for expanded clones.

cdr3_nt: TGCAGCGTAATCCGGGACTCGGTCGGTGAGCAGTTCTTC
cdr3_aa: CSVIRDSVGEQFF
v_call: TRBV29-1
clone_size: NA
d_call: NA
j_call: TRBJ2-1

cdr3_nt: TGTGCCAGCAGCCAGACCGGGACAGGGTCGTTGGAGCAGTACTTC
cdr3_aa: CASSQTGTGSLEQYF
v_call: TRBV14
clone_size: few
d_call: TRBD1
j_call: TRBJ2-7

cdr3_nt: TGCAGTGCCAGGTCCAGGACAGGGTTGGAGACCCAGTACTTC
cdr3_aa: CSARSRTGLETQYF
v_call: TRBV20-1
clone_size: NA
d_call: TRBD1
j_call: TRBJ2-5

cdr3_nt: TGTGCCAGCAGTTCAACAGGGGGCTTTGGAAACACCATATATTTT
cdr3_aa: CASSSTGGFGNTIYF
v_call: TRBV12-3/TRBV12-4
clone_size: NA
d_call: TRBD1
j_call: TRBJ1-3

cdr3_nt: TGCGCCAGCAGCCCGGCATTAAACAAGAGGAGCTCCTATAATTCACCCCTCCACTTT
cdr3_aa: CASSPALNKRSSYNSPLHF
v_call: TRBV5-1
clone_size: NA
d_call: NA
j_call: TRBJ1-6

cdr3_nt: TGTGCCAGCAGCGGCCCCTCAGGGGCCAGCTCCTACAATGAGCAGTTCTTC
cdr3_aa: CASSGPSGASSYNEQFF
v_call: TRBV7-9
clone_size: few
d_call: NA
j_call: TRBJ2-1

cdr3_nt: TGCGCCAGCAGCTCCGGGGGGTTGAATGGCTACACCTTC
cdr3_aa: CASSSGGLNGYTF
v_call: TRBV5-1
clone_size: few
d_call: NA
j_call: TRBJ1-2

cdr3_nt: TGTGCCTTCGGAGAAGGCGGGGCCAGGGTTGATGAGACCCAGTACTTC
cdr3_aa: CAFGEGGARVDETQYF
v_call: TRBV10-3
clone_size: NA
d_call: NA
j_call: TRBJ2-5

cdr3_nt: TGTGCCAGCAGTATGGAAAGGGGACACGACCTGGGCGATACGCAGTATTTT
cdr3_aa: CASSMERGHDLGDTQYF
v_call: TRBV6-1
clone_size: NA
d_call: NA
j_call: TRBJ2-3

cdr3_nt: TGCGCCAGCAGCTTGCCGGGGACAGGGGGCGCGAGCTTGGGCAATCAGCCCCAGCATTTT
cdr3_aa: CASSLPGTGGASLGNQPQHF
v_call: TRBV5-1
clone_size: NA
d_call: TRBD1
j_call: TRBJ1-5

cdr3_nt: TGTGCCAGCAGCCGGGGGGAGCGCACCCCAGATACGCAGTATTTT
cdr3_aa: CASSRGERTPDTQYF
v_call: TRBV11-1
clone_size: once
d_call: TRBD2
j_call: TRBJ2-3

cdr3_nt: TGTGCCTATGTCATGGGCGAGCAGTTCTTC
cdr3_aa: CAYVMGEQFF
v_call: TRBV7-9
clone_size: few
d_call: NA
j_call: TRBJ2-1

cdr3_nt: TGCGCCAGCACAAGGGGCGAACGCGAAAAACTGTTTTTT
cdr3_aa: CASTRGEREKLFF
v_call: TRBV5-1
clone_size: NA
d_call: NA
j_call: TRBJ1-4

cdr3_nt: TGTGCCAGCAGCCATGGTCTCAATGAGCAGTTCTTC
cdr3_aa: CASSHGLNEQFF
v_call: TRBV3-1
clone_size: NA
d_call: NA
j_call: TRBJ2-1

cdr3_nt: TGTGCCAGCAGTGAAGCGGGTCCTGGGTACTTC
cdr3_aa: CASSEAGPGYF
v_call: TRBV6-1
clone_size: NA
d_call: NA
j_call: TRBJ2-7

cdr3_nt: TGCAGTGCTAGAGGTCCCGGGACAGGCACAGATACGCAGTATTTT
cdr3_aa: CSARGPGTGTDTQYF
v_call: TRBV20-1
clone_size: NA
d_call: TRBD1
j_call: TRBJ2-3

cdr3_nt: TGTGCCAGCTTAAAGCTCCCATCACCGGGCGGAGAAATTTATGGCTACACCTTC
cdr3_aa: CASLKLPSPGGEIYGYTF
v_call: TRBV5-4
clone_size: NA
d_call: NA
j_call: TRBJ1-2

cdr3_nt: TGTGCCAGCAGTTTCGACCGCAGCCGAGTAGCAGATACGCAGTATTTT
cdr3_aa: CASSFDRSRVADTQYF
v_call: TRBV28
clone_size: NA
d_call: NA
j_call: TRBJ2-3

cdr3_nt: TGTGCCAGCAGCCGCCGACTAGCGGGAGGGGATACGCAGTATTTT
cdr3_aa: CASSRRLAGGDTQYF
v_call: TRBV6-5
clone_size: NA
d_call: TRBD2
j_call: TRBJ2-3

cdr3_nt: TGTGCCAGCAGCTTAGGCTGGACAGGGGGCAGTGAGCAGTACTTC
cdr3_aa: CASSLGWTGGSEQYF
v_call: TRBV7-3
clone_size: NA
d_call: TRBD1
j_call: TRBJ2-5

cdr3_nt: TGTGCCAGCAGTTTATACGGGGGGGCCTATAATGAGCAGTTCTTC
cdr3_aa: CASSLYGGAYNEQFF
v_call: TRBV27
clone_size: NA
d_call: TRBD2
j_call: TRBJ2-1

cdr3_nt: TGTGCCATCAGTGTCGAAGGGGATTCACCCCTCCACTTT
cdr3_aa: CAISVEGDSPLHF
v_call: TRBV10-3
clone_size: NA
d_call: NA
j_call: TRBJ1-6

cdr3_nt: TGTGCCAGCAGCTTCGGACTAGCGGGAGGGAAAGGCCACAATGAGCAGTTCTTC
cdr3_aa: CASSFGLAGGKGHNEQFF
v_call: TRBV7-3
clone_size: few
d_call: TRBD2
j_call: TRBJ2-1

cdr3_nt: TGCAGTGCTAGAGACGGACGGGACCGCCCCTACGAGCAGTACTTC
cdr3_aa: CSARDGRDRPYEQYF
v_call: TRBV20-1
clone_size: few
d_call: NA
j_call: TRBJ2-7

cdr3_nt: TGTGCCAGCAGCCCTATGGACAGCTTTAATGAAAAACTGTTTTTT
cdr3_aa: CASSPMDSFNEKLFF
v_call: TRBV6-1
clone_size: NA
d_call: NA
j_call: TRBJ1-4

cdr3_nt: TGTGCCAGCAGTGGGTCACAGGGGGTAGATACGCAGTATTTT
cdr3_aa: CASSGSQGVDTQYF
v_call: TRBV28
clone_size: NA
d_call: TRBD1
j_call: TRBJ2-3

cdr3_nt: TGTGCCAGCAGTTTGTTGGGGATCCAGGGAGAGACCCAGTACTTC
cdr3_aa: CASSLLGIQGETQYF
v_call: TRBV28
clone_size: NA
d_call: NA
j_call: TRBJ2-5

cdr3_nt: TGTGCCTGGAGTGTGGGGTTCGGGAATGAGCAGTTCTTC
cdr3_aa: CAWSVGFGNEQFF
v_call: TRBV30
clone_size: NA
d_call: NA
j_call: TRBJ2-1

cdr3_nt: TGTGCCAGCAGTTTAGGAAGAAGCGGAACAGATACGCAGTATTTT
cdr3_aa: CASSLGRSGTDTQYF
v_call: TRBV12-3/TRBV12-4
clone_size: NA
d_call: NA
j_call: TRBJ2-3